This is a list of T cell receptor beta chains from one sample in a study of OX40 agonist ivuxolimab in advanced cancers. Assay used: immunoSEQ multiplex PCR; TCRdb lists only in-frame clones, some missing. The table shows about 49,000 clones, with around 84% occurring only once. Sample: CD4+ or CD8+ T cells sorted from blood, taken in a trial of the OX40 agonist ivuxolimab. The receptors derive from an adult with an advanced solid tumor such as melanoma, head and neck, liver or kidney cancer. The CDR3 runs from the conserved cysteine through the conserved F or W. A D gene is named only where the DNA matches it firmly. Clone size is stated in some rows and not others, as once, few, many or a class when expanded.

>once|.|TRBJ2-3|TRBV7-9
TGTGCCAGCAGCCCTTGGGGAGATACGCAGTATTTT
CASSPWGDTQYF
>.|.|TRBJ2-2|TRBV6-1
TGTGCCAGCAGAGACATCACCGGGGAGCTGTTTTTT
CASRDITGELFF
>.|TRBD2|TRBJ2-2|TRBV9
TGTGCCAGCAGCGTAGCGGGGGGGAACACCGGGGAGCTGTTTTTT
CASSVAGGNTGELFF
>.|.|TRBJ1-2|TRBV7-2
TGTGCCAGCAGCTTAGACTGGTCGAATGGCTACACCTTC
CASSLDWSNGYTF
>once|.|TRBJ2-1|TRBV9
TGTGCCAGCAGCGAACCGGGACGGTCCTACAATGAGCAGTTCTTC
CASSEPGRSYNEQFF
>.|.|TRBJ1-1|TRBV27
TGTGCCAGCAGTAAAGGGGGCACTGAAGCTTTCTTT
CASSKGGTEAFF
>once|TRBD1|TRBJ2-1|TRBV19
TGTGCCAGTAGTTCGCCCTACCCCCAGGGGGCGAACGAACTCTACAATGAGCAGTTCTTC
CASSSPYPQGANELYNEQFF
>.|TRBD1|TRBJ1-1|TRBV27
TGTGCCAGCAGTTTAGGACAGGTTTCCACTGAAGCTTTCTTT
CASSLGQVSTEAFF
>.|TRBD2|TRBJ2-7|TRBV7-9
TGTGCCAGCAGCTCCCCGATAACTAGCGGGGGTTGGGAGCAGTACTTC
CASSSPITSGGWEQYF
>.|.|TRBJ2-4|TRBV30
TGTGCCTGGAGCTTAGAGCTTCCCTCTCTTAGCATTCAGTACTTC
CAWSLELPSLSIQYF
>.|.|TRBJ1-1|TRBV19
TGTGCCAGTAGTTGGACACCGGGGACTGAAGCTTTCTTT
CASSWTPGTEAFF
>.|.|TRBJ1-3|TRBV6-5
TGTGCCAGCAGTTACTCCAGGGGCGGAGGAAACACCATATATTTT
CASSYSRGGGNTIYF
>.|TRBD1|TRBJ1-2|TRBV30
TGTGCCTTGGGTCAACAGGGGGAGACGAGGGGCTACACCTTC
CALGQQGETRGYTF
>.|.|TRBJ1-1|TRBV5-4
TGTGCCAGCAGCTTCCAGAGCAGCTGGAGCACTGAAGCTTTCTTT
CASSFQSSWSTEAFF
>.|.|TRBJ1-5|TRBV11-2
TGTGCCAGCAGCTTGGGAAAAGGTCAGCCCCAGCATTTT
CASSLGKGQPQHF
>.|.|TRBJ1-2|TRBV27
TGTGCCAGCAGTTTATGGGTTCGGGACGGTGAGTATGGCTACACCTTC
CASSLWVRDGEYGYTF
>.|.|TRBJ2-1|TRBV7-8
TGTGCCAGCAGCTTTCGGCAGGGTGGTTACAATGAGCAGTTCTTC
CASSFRQGGYNEQFF
>.|TRBD2|TRBJ2-7|TRBV6-6
TGTGCCGGGGGGGACTCCTACGAGCAGTACTTC
CAGGDSYEQYF
>few|.|TRBJ1-3|TRBV11-3
TGTGCCAGCAGCTTGGGCGAGAGAAGCTCTGGAAACACCATATATTTT
CASSLGERSSGNTIYF
>.|.|TRBJ1-1|TRBV7-6
TGTGCCAGCAGCCTAGGACGGAACACTGAAGCTTTCTTT
CASSLGRNTEAFF
>.|TRBD2|TRBJ2-5|TRBV13
TGTGCCAGCAGCTCGCGGGGGGGCAAGGAGACCCAGTACTTC
CASSSRGGKETQYF
>few|.|TRBJ2-2|TRBV7-9
TGTGCCAGCAGCGGGGACACCGGGGAGCTGTTTTTT
CASSGDTGELFF
>.|TRBD1|TRBJ1-1|TRBV7-9
TGTGCCAGCAGCGCAAACAGGGGGATTACGAACACTGAAGCTTTCTTT
CASSANRGITNTEAFF
>.|.|TRBJ2-7|TRBV28
TGTGCCAGCAGTAGACCCTACGAGCAGTACTTC
CASSRPYEQYF
>.|.|TRBJ1-6|TRBV4-1
TGCGCCAGCAGCCAAGAAGGGTTTGGGAATTCACCCCTCCACTTT
CASSQEGFGNSPLHF
>.|.|TRBJ2-3|TRBV13
TGTGCCAGCAGCGCGCGGGGAGATACGCAGTATTTT
CASSARGDTQYF
>once|.|TRBJ2-7|TRBV28
TGTGCCAGCAGTTTGCTAGGCGAGCAGTACTTC
CASSLLGEQYF
>.|.|TRBJ2-2|TRBV4-3
TGCGCCAGCAGCCAAGATACAGGGACCGGGGAGCTGTTTTTT
CASSQDTGTGELFF
>.|.|TRBJ2-1|TRBV18
TGTGCCAGCTCACCACCGACGGGACGGTACAATGAGCAGTTCTTC
CASSPPTGRYNEQFF
>.|.|TRBJ2-1|TRBV9
TGTGCCAGCAGCGTAGAGGATTATGGGGGCGATGAGCAGTTCTTC
CASSVEDYGGDEQFF
>medium-sized|.|TRBJ1-5|TRBV19
TGTGCCAGTGATACAAGAGATAGCAATCAGCCCCAGCATTTT
CASDTRDSNQPQHF
>.|.|TRBJ1-1|TRBV9
TGTGCCAGCAGCCCAAAAATAGGGACGAGCACTGAAGCTTTCTTT
CASSPKIGTSTEAFF
>.|.|TRBJ1-1|TRBV4-1
TGCGCCAGCAGCCCGGCCCGGGAAGTCACTGAAGCTTTCTTT
CASSPAREVTEAFF
>.|.|TRBJ1-5|TRBV27
TGTGCCAGCAGTTTAATTTGGGCGGGGGCTCAGCCCCAGCATTTT
CASSLIWAGAQPQHF
>.|TRBD2|TRBJ2-5|TRBV7-2
TGTGCCAGCAGCTCACTAGCGTCGGAGGGGGAGACCCAGTACTTC
CASSSLASEGETQYF
>.|.|TRBJ2-3|TRBV27
TGTGCCAGCAGTTTGGAGGGCACAGATACGCAGTATTTT
CASSLEGTDTQYF
>once|.|TRBJ1-1|TRBV27
TGTGCCAGCAGCCCCGGGGGGCTCACTGAAGCTTTCTTT
CASSPGGLTEAFF
>many|.|TRBJ1-1|TRBV27
TGTGCCAGCACCCGAGACAGAAACCTGAACACTGAAGCTTTCTTT
CASTRDRNLNTEAFF
>.|.|TRBJ2-3|TRBV15
TGTGCCACCAGCAGTTATGCGGGGCCCACAGATACGCAGTATTTT
CATSSYAGPTDTQYF
>.|TRBD1|TRBJ1-2|TRBV5-5
TGTGCCAGCAGCTTTAAAGGACAGGGGCAAATCTATGGCTACACCTTC
CASSFKGQGQIYGYTF
>.|.|TRBJ2-2|TRBV19
TGTGCCAGTAAGGGGCCAAACACCGGGGAGCTGTTTTTT
CASKGPNTGELFF
>.|.|TRBJ2-6|TRBV4-3
TGCGCCAGCAGCCAAGAGCTAGGGGCTGGGGCCAACGTCCTGACTTTC
CASSQELGAGANVLTF
>.|TRBD2|TRBJ2-2|TRBV9
TGTGCCAGCAGCGCTAGCGGGGGGGCTGGCGGGGAGCTGTTTTTT
CASSASGGAGGELFF
>.|TRBD1|TRBJ1-5|TRBV28
TGTGCCAGCAGTTTAGAGGTACGGGACAGCAAGAGTTATAGCAATCAGCCCCAGCATTTT
CASSLEVRDSKSYSNQPQHF
>.|.|TRBJ1-2|TRBV4-3
TGCGCCAGCAGTTCCGCGCGGGACGGCTACTATGGCTACACCTTC
CASSSARDGYYGYTF